The 32 T cell receptor beta chains presented below share a single source sample, sequenced in a study of blood T cells in healthy people across ages. A second PCR of 7 to 11 cycles used a sample-barcoded 5' primer and a J-beta primer mix. One entry per CDR3 protein results from TCRdb running MiXCR on the 5' RACE reads. The sample shows 650,000 to 800,000 distinct CDR3 sequences, under 45% of them seen only once. The sample comprised blood. The receptors were sampled from a man in his sixties in good health.

The chain links TRBV29-1 to TRBJ1-2; D unresolved. The V gene's germline CDR1 is SQVTM and CDR2 ANQGSEA. With 6 bases removed from V and 6 bases from J, the gap between germline ends came to 8 bases. The CDR3 loop spans 10 amino acids. In DNA, the CDR3 is TGCAGCGTCGAGGTTAATGGCTACACCTTC. Amino acids: CSVEVNGYTF.

The chain joins TRBV7-2 to TRBJ1-2; maybe TRBD1 (6 bases). The CDR3 totals 15 residues. In germline, CDR1 is SGHTA, CDR2 FQGNSA. Trimming took 5 bases from V and 8 from J, leaving 21 bases between them. The CDR3 DNA sequence: TGTGCCAGCAGCACAGAGAGGGCAGGGGCGGGGGGCTACACCTTC. It specifies CASSTERAGAGGYTF.

This clonotype was recorded a few times. The CDR3 nucleotides read TGTGCCAGCAGTGAACAGGCCCAGACATACGAGCAGTACTTC. Translated: CASSEQAQTYEQYF. The chain has TRBV6-1 and TRBJ2-7; D remains unclear. The V end was cut by 2 bases, the J end by 4 bases, with 12 bases between. Germline V gives CDR1 MNHNS, CDR2 SASEGT. This CDR3 contains 14 residues.

This clonotype was seen only once. The gene calls are TRBV6-6 and TRBJ2-3, with D perhaps matching TRBD1 or TRBD2 (6 bases each). V gave up 7 bases and J gave up 1 base, with 15 bases separating them. This CDR3 region has 15 residues. Germline V lookup: CDR1 MNHNY, CDR2 SVGAGI (reference sequence). CDR3 in amino acids: CASTARRGGTDTQYF. DNA of the CDR3: TGTGCCAGCACCGCACGTAGGGGGGGCACAGATACGCAGTATTTT.

This clonotype was observed a handful of times. This chain uses TRBV5-8 with TRBJ1-4; perhaps TRBD1 as D (5 bases). Trimming removed 0 bases at V and 4 bases at J, with 7 bases between. This CDR3 is 14 amino acids long. Germline CDR1 reads SGHTS; CDR2 reads YDEGEE. For the CDR3, the DNA is TGTGCCAGCAGCTTGGGACAGCTTAATGAAAAACTGTTTTTT. Its protein product is CASSLGQLNEKLFF.

The V gene is TRBV29-1, the J gene TRBJ2-1, with D possibly being TRBD1 or TRBD2 (7 bases each). There are 15 residues in the CDR3. The V end was cut by 2 bases, the J end by 13 bases, with 24 bases between. Germline V gene data show CDR1 as SQVTM and CDR2 as ANQGSEA. The CDR3 nucleotides read TGCAGCGTTGAACCCCGAGAGGGGGCGCGGGAGACCCAGTTCTTC. Encoded protein: CSVEPREGARETQFF.

This chain joins TRBV4-3 and TRBJ1-1, with D unclear. Trimming removed 0 bases from V and 7 bases from J, with 9 bases in between. The CDR3 covers 13 residues. Per the germline V gene, CDR1 is LGHNA and CDR2 is YSLEER. This CDR3 is CASSQDMGVEAFF. The CDR3 coding sequence is TGCGCCAGCAGCCAAGATATGGGCGTTGAAGCTTTCTTT.

The chain couples TRBV18 to TRBJ1-1, with D possibly matching TRBD1 (6 bases). V lost 2 bases and J 4 bases, leaving 17 bases between the germline ends. Germline-derived CDR1 and CDR2 are KGHSH and LQKENI. CDR3 length: 16 residues. Written as DNA, the CDR3 is TGTGCCAGCTCACCAGGAACAGGGATTGGCGGCACTGAAGCTTTCTTT. Translated: CASSPGTGIGGTEAFF. The entire variable domain, with the rest obtained from reference TRBV18 and TRBJ1-1, is as follows: NAGVMQNPRHLVRRRGQEARLRCSPMKGHSHVYWYRQLPEEGLKFMVYLQKENIIDESGMPKERFSAEFPKEGPSILRIQQVVRGDSAAYFCASSPGTGIGGTEAFFGQGTRLTVV.

The V gene is TRBV3-1, the J gene TRBJ2-1; D remains ambiguous. V lost 4 bases, J lost 7 bases, and 14 bases lay in between. The CDR3 consists of 14 residues. Germline assignment: CDR1 LGHDT and CDR2 YNNKEL (reference sequence). The CDR3 loop is CASSPLFRENEQFF. CDR3 coding DNA: TGTGCCAGCAGCCCCCTCTTTAGGGAAAATGAGCAGTTCTTC.

The chain combines TRBV6-6 with TRBJ2-1, with D unresolved. Per germline, CDR1 MNHNY and CDR2 SVGAGI (reference sequence). The CDR3 loop spans 13 amino acids. V was cut by 4 bases and J by 7 bases, with 11 bases left in between. The CDR3 region is CASSFPDRNEQFF. The CDR3 DNA reads TGTGCCAGCAGTTTCCCGGACCGTAATGAGCAGTTCTTC.

The table lists this clonotype with a few counts. The chain employs TRBV7-9 and TRBJ2-7; D is possibly TRBD2 (6 bases). The CDR3 spans 15 residues. Germline V gene data show CDR1 as SEHNR and CDR2 as FQNEAQ (reference sequence). Trimming took 5 bases from V and 2 from J, leaving 16 bases between them. CDR3 in DNA: TGTGCCAGCAGCCCCACCGGCGGGGTTCCCTACGAGCAGTACTTC. This encodes CASSPTGGVPYEQYF.

This clonotype was observed a handful of times. The chain couples TRBV7-2 to TRBJ1-4; D remains unclear. The germline V gene encodes CDR1 SGHTA and CDR2 FQGNSA. Trimming removed 8 bases from V and 7 bases from J, with 20 bases in between. The CDR3 is made up of 15 amino acids. As DNA, the CDR3 is TGTGCCAGCCGCCGCCGGCGGGCGGAAGGTGAAAAACTGTTTTTT. Translating gives CASRRRRAEGEKLFF.

This clonotype was counted only a few times. The V gene is TRBV5-8, the J gene TRBJ2-1, with D possibly matching TRBD2 (5 bases). CDR1 and CDR2 (germline): SGHTS, YDEGEE. The CDR3 runs to 18 residues. Deletions cut 2 bases from V and 6 bases from J, with 24 bases between. The CDR3 nucleotides are TGTGCCAGCAGCTTCACACTAGTAATAAGAGCGAAAAGCAATGAGCAGTTCTTC. Protein product: CASSFTLVIRAKSNEQFF.

This CDR3 is CASSSDRAVQYF. Written as DNA, the CDR3 is TGTGCCAGCAGCTCCGACAGGGCTGTACAGTACTTC. This rearrangement joins TRBV14 to TRBJ2-4, with 7 bases identical to TRBD1. Germline CDR1 reads SGHDN; CDR2 reads FVKESK. This CDR3 comprises 12 residues. The J segment lost 13 bases and the V segment lost 5 bases, leaving 8 bases of the junction unmatched.

The V gene is TRBV7-9, the J gene TRBJ1-2; tentative D call: TRBD1 (6 bases). The V and J ends lost 4 bases and 7 bases respectively, with 13 bases between them. The CDR3 is 13 amino acids. From germline, CDR1 is SEHNR and CDR2 FQNEAQ (reference sequence). This chain's CDR3 is CASSSDRHTGYTF. In DNA form, the CDR3 reads TGTGCCAGCAGCTCCGACAGGCACACTGGCTACACCTTC.

DNA for the CDR3: TGTGCCTGGAGTGTATCCACTAGCGGGGCATACAATGAGCAGTACTTC. It specifies CAWSVSTSGAYNEQYF. The chain links TRBV30 to TRBJ2-7, with 10 bases matching TRBD2. Unmatched junction bases numbered 12, after V lost 0 bases and J lost 7 bases. The V gene's germline CDR1 is GTSNPN and CDR2 SVGIG (reference sequence). CDR3 length equals 16 residues.

The chain has TRBV2 and TRBJ2-7, with 10 positions matching TRBD1. Judging by the DNA end, TRBJ2-5 fits better; the J call may be wrong. The CDR3 runs to 14 residues. Germline V gene lookup returns CDR1 SNHLY and CDR2 FYNNEI. The CDR3 sequence: CASTAGQGRQTQYF. The CDR3 nucleotides read TGTGCCAGCACTGCGGGACAGGGGAGACAGACCCAGTACTTC.

Regarding this clonotype: At one of its ends the junction is not consistent with the germline gene, which may arise from a read error. V gene TRBV7-2 combines with J gene TRBJ2-5; D remains unclear. Germline CDR1 is SGHTA and CDR2 is FQGNSA. This CDR3 comprises 15 residues. CDR3 in DNA: TGTGGCAGCAGTCCAAACCCAAACTCACAAGAGACCCAGTACTTC. Amino acids: CGSSPNPNSQETQYF.

This rearrangement joins TRBV2 to TRBJ1-2, with D hard to call. V lost 9 bases and J lost 6, with 23 bases in between. The CDR3 has 15 residues. Germline assignment: CDR1 SNHLY and CDR2 FYNNEI. The CDR3 sequence: CASLHRALLGDGYTF. CDR3 DNA sequence: TGTGCCAGTCTACACCGGGCTTTACTTGGAGATGGCTACACCTTC.

This rearrangement joins TRBV12-3 or TRBV12-4 to TRBJ2-2; D might be TRBD1 or TRBD2, each matching 6 bases. There are 15 residues in the CDR3. Trimming took 3 bases from V and 6 from J, leaving 14 bases between them. CDR3 nucleotide sequence: TGTGCCAGCAGTTTCTTAGGGGGAGGATCCGGGGAGCTGTTTTTT. Translated, it gives CASSFLGGGSGELFF.

The gene calls are TRBV27 and TRBJ1-2; maybe TRBD1 (5 bases). V was pared by 3 bases and J by 5 bases, with 16 bases between. The CDR3 spans 15 residues. Germline V gene lookup returns CDR1 MNHEY and CDR2 SMNVEV (reference sequence). This CDR3 is CASSFSGGRSYGYTF. CDR3 nucleotide sequence: TGTGCCAGCAGTTTTTCTGGGGGTCGGTCGTATGGCTACACCTTC.

This clonotype was picked up a small number of times. The chain combines TRBV25-1 with TRBJ2-6, with TRBD1 matching 7 bases. CDR3 length equals 18 residues. The germline V gene has CDR1 MGHDK and CDR2 SYGVNS. The V and J ends lost 10 bases and 0 bases, in that order; junction bases with no gene match: 15. The CDR3 DNA is TGTGCCAACGCCAACTCCGGGACAGCGAGCTCTGGGGCCAACGTCCTGACTTTC. It specifies CANANSGTASSGANVLTF.

The chain recombines TRBV7-2 with TRBJ2-5, with 7 bases identical to TRBD2. The trim removed 3 bases at V and 5 bases at J, leaving 9 bases unmatched. CDR1 SGHTA and CDR2 FQGNSA come from the germline V gene. This CDR3 is built from 15 residues. CDR3 region: CASSLGGIKRETQYF. The DNA for the CDR3 is TGTGCCAGCAGCTTGGGGGGGATTAAGAGGGAGACCCAGTACTTC.

The V call is TRBV3-1, the J call TRBJ1-1, with no clear D. This CDR3 is 12 amino acids long. Looked up from germline, CDR1 is LGHDT and CDR2 is YNNKEL (reference sequence). V lost 0 bases, J lost 9 bases, and 8 bases lay in between. The CDR3: CASSQESAKAFF. CDR3 coding DNA: TGTGCCAGCAGCCAAGAATCCGCTAAAGCTTTCTTT.

This clonotype turned up a few times. J is TRBJ2-5 and V is TRBV27; D is uncertain. V gave up 3 bases and J gave up 0 bases, with 8 bases separating them. The germline V gene encodes CDR1 MNHEY and CDR2 SMNVEV (reference sequence). This CDR3 is 14 amino acids long. CDR3: CASSFLGHQETQYF. The CDR3 bases are TGTGCCAGCAGTTTTTTGGGTCACCAAGAGACCCAGTACTTC.

A few counts support this clonotype. This chain links TRBV12-3 or TRBV12-4 with TRBJ1-2; no clear D gene. Trimming took 3 bases from V and 3 from J, leaving 8 bases between them. The CDR3 consists of 13 residues. In DNA, the CDR3 is TGTGCCAGCAGTTTTGGGTTCCACTATGGCTACACCTTC. Its protein is CASSFGFHYGYTF.

V gene TRBV9 combines with J gene TRBJ2-5, with D hard to call. The J call could be wrong; TRBJ2-7 is a better fit for the DNA end. Germline CDR1 reads SGDLS; CDR2 reads YYNGEE. The CDR3 consists of 15 residues. CDR3 sequence: CASSVDVDPDNEQYF. CDR3 nucleotide sequence: TGTGCCAGCAGCGTAGATGTGGACCCAGACAACGAGCAGTACTTC.

This clonotype was observed a few times. The genes are TRBV29-1 and TRBJ2-1, with 7 nucleotides matching TRBD2. This CDR3 is built from 16 residues. Losses at the gene ends were 0 bases for V and 1 base for J; bases not matched to a gene: 6. The V gene's germline CDR1 is SQVTM and CDR2 ANQGSEA. The CDR3 loop reads CSVEDRSGGSYNEQFF. DNA of the CDR3: TGCAGCGTTGAAGACCGGTCGGGGGGTTCCTACAATGAGCAGTTCTTC.

V is TRBV20-1 and J is TRBJ2-7; 9 nucleotides align to TRBD1. This CDR3 has 13 residues. CDR1 and CDR2 from the germline V gene are DFQATT and SNEGSKA (reference sequence). V lost 1 base to trimming and J lost 4 bases; unmatched junction nucleotides: 2. This CDR3 is CSARVGTGYEQYF. The CDR3 DNA follows: TGCAGTGCTAGAGTAGGGACAGGGTACGAGCAGTACTTC.

This chain connects TRBV6-5 to TRBJ2-7; perhaps TRBD1 as D (5 bases). The DNA end favors TRBJ2-5, so the J call may be wrong. The CDR3 is made up of 14 amino acids. The germline V gene has CDR1 MNHEY and CDR2 SVGAGI. The CDR3 loop is CASSYRGRQETQYF. In DNA, the CDR3 is TGTGCCAGCAGTTACAGGGGCCGGCAAGAGACCCAGTACTTC.

The V gene is TRBV13, the J gene TRBJ2-7; TRBD2 might be the D (6 bases). The V end was cut by 2 bases, the J end by 4 bases, with 18 bases between. CDR1 PRHDT and CDR2 FYEKMQ come from the germline V gene (reference sequence). This CDR3 has 16 residues. DNA for the CDR3: TGTGCCAGCAGCTTACGTAGAACAGGCGGACTATACGAGCAGTACTTC. This encodes CASSLRRTGGLYEQYF.

Remarks on this clonotype: A junction end diverges from the germline sequence, so it may reflect a read error. This sequence joins TRBV5-6 and TRBJ1-6, with 8 bases that match TRBD1. The CDR3 has 14 amino acids. Germline assignment: CDR1 SGHDT and CDR2 YYEEEE. The CDR3 nucleotides read TGTGCCAGCAGCCGACAGGGGAATAATTCACCCCCCCACTTT. It translates to CASSRQGNNSPPHF. The whole variable domain, remainder taken from reference TRBV5-6 and TRBJ1-6, is DAGVTQSPTHLIKTRGQQVTLRCSPKSGHDTVSWYQQALGQGPQFIFQYYEEEERQRGNFPDRFSGHQFPNYSSELNVNALLLGDSALYLCASSRQGNNSPPHFGNGTRLTVT.